The TCR beta chain described here comes from a study of shared clonotypes between healthy human individuals. Findings and limits, study-wide: Relative to clonotypes present in all four donors, those not shared had lower generation probabilities. Several donors showed sharing of around 5.3% of naive CD4 clonotypes.

The investigators split CD4+ cells into a CD45RA+ naive subset and a CD45RA-negative memory subset. The V and J ends lost 3 bases and 0 bases, in that order; junction bases with no gene match: 6. CDR1 is LNHDA and CDR2 is SQIVND in the germline V gene (reference sequence). This CDR3 contains 18 residues. Sequencing used immunoSEQ multiplex PCR; TCRdb keeps in-frame clones, though not all of them. The data hold 2 million to 2.5 million clones, with 90% to 96% observed a single time. As to this clone: Its antigen is unidentified.

The chain combines TRBV19 with TRBJ2-4; 12 nucleotides match TRBD2. The receptor's source is a man between 18 and 35 years old in good health. Sequencing was done on a sample of naive CD4+ T cells sorted from blood. Specified subset: CD45RA+ positively selected. As DNA, the CDR3 is TGTGCCAGTAGTATCTCCCCTAGCGGGGGGGTAGCCAAAAACATTCAGTACTTC. Amino acid sequence: CASSISPSGGVAKNIQYF.